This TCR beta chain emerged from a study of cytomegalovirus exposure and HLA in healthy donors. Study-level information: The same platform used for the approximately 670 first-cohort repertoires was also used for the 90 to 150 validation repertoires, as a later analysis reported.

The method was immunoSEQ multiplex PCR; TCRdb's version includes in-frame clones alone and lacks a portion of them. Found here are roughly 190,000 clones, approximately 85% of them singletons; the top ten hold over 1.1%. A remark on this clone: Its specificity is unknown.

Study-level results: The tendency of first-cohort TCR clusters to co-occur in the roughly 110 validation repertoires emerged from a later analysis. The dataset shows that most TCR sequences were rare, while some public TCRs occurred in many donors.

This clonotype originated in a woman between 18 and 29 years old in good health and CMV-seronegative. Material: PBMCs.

CDR3 DNA: TGTGCCAGCAGCCCCAGGGGGCTCACCTACGAGCAGTACTTC. It translates to CASSPRGLTYEQYF. The rearrangement links TRBV11-3 to TRBJ2-7; 8 bases line up with TRBD1. V gave up 5 bases and J gave up 2 bases; unmatched junction bases: 5. The CDR3 consists of 14 residues. Germline V gene sequence: CDR1 SGHNT, CDR2 YENEEA. The entire variable domain, with the rest obtained from reference TRBV11-3 and TRBJ2-7, is as follows: EAGVVQSPRYKIIEKKQPVAFWCNPISGHNTLYWYLQNLGQGPELLIRYENEEAVDDSQLPKDRFSAERLKGVDSTLKIQPAELGDSAVYLCASSPRGLTYEQYFGPGTRLTVT.